This T cell receptor beta chain was recovered during a study of OX40 agonist ivuxolimab in advanced cancers. Across the whole study: Males comprised approximately 84% of the group, whose mean age was approximately 60 years (range about 20 to 85). General study results and limits: Clonal expansion from baseline to week 6 occurred in both CD4+ and CD8+ T cells. There were, on average, more expanded clones in CD8+ T cells than in CD4+.

This clone was observed a handful of times. Its target is unknown. Enrollment shut out patients with autoimmune disease history or systemic immunosuppression. Assay: immunoSEQ multiplex PCR; the TCRdb copy retains only in-frame clones and omits some. This table holds 65,000 to 85,000 clones, approximately 86% found once. CDR3 length equals 15 residues. Germline-derived CDR1 and CDR2 are GTSNPN and SVGIG (reference sequence). Trimming stripped 5 bases from V and 0 bases from J, with 16 bases between. The chain links TRBV30 to TRBJ1-1; weak D call: TRBD1 (6 bases). This sequence originates from an adult with an advanced solid tumor such as melanoma, head and neck, liver or kidney cancer. Material: CD4+ or CD8+ T cells sorted from blood, obtained in a trial of the OX40 agonist ivuxolimab. CDR3 sequence (DNA): TGTGCCTGGGACAAAGCGACAGGACTGAACACTGAAGCTTTCTTT. Amino acids: CAWDKATGLNTEAFF.